Shown below are 13 T cell receptor beta chains from a single sample sequenced in a study of blood T cell repertoires in COVID-19. Some clones are missing from TCRdb's copy, which holds only in-frame ones; the method was immunoSEQ multiplex PCR. The sample records around 140,000 clones, 80% being singletons. Material: peripheral blood. The receptor source for this set is a man aged 65-85 years who had recovered from COVID-19.

The CDR3 spells CASRPFLDPTRQFF. Here the CDR3 DNA reads TGCGCCAGCAGACCATTTCTTGACCCGACAAGACAGTTCTTC. The rearrangement joins TRBV23-1 to TRBJ2-1; no clear D. TRBV23-1 is noted as an ORF with a role that remains uncertain. Trimming shortened V by 6 bases and J by 13 bases, and 22 bases separated the two germline ends. The CDR3 runs 14 residues.

Only a few counts were recorded for this clone. The genes are TRBV28 and TRBJ2-7; 9 nucleotides agree with TRBD2. This CDR3 has 16 amino acids. In germline, CDR1 is MDHEN, CDR2 SYDVKM. V shed 7 bases, J shed 6 bases, and the junction held 16 bases outside the gene matches. CDR3 residues: CASKGALLSGRGEQYF. CDR3 nucleotides: TGTGCCAGCAAAGGGGCCCTCCTTAGCGGGAGAGGCGAGCAGTACTTC.

This clone was found a few times. The rearrangement joins TRBV4-1 to TRBJ2-7; TRBD1 is a possible D gene (5 bases). Germline V gene sequence: CDR1 MGHRA, CDR2 YSYEKL. V shed 2 bases and J shed 6 bases, with 14 bases lying between them. The CDR3 has 14 amino acids. CDR3 nucleotides: TGCGCCAGCAGCCAAAAGATAGGGGATCCCGAGCAGTACTTC. Amino acid sequence: CASSQKIGDPEQYF.

This sequence joins TRBV18 and TRBJ1-2, with TRBD1 matching over 8 bases. The V gene end was trimmed by 6 bases and the J gene end by 8 bases; junction bases not matched to a gene: 8. Germline V gene lookup returns CDR1 KGHSH and CDR2 LQKENI. The CDR3 sequence is 13 residues long. The CDR3 nucleotides are TGTGCCAGCTCCCCGGGACAGGAACGGGGCTACACCTTC. This codes for CASSPGQERGYTF.

The V and J genes are TRBV30 and TRBJ2-5; TRBD2 aligns across 7 bases. The V and J ends lost 2 bases and 4 bases, in that order; junction bases with no gene match: 4. The CDR3 sequence is 13 residues long. Per germline, CDR1 GTSNPN and CDR2 SVGIG (reference sequence). DNA for the CDR3: TGTGCCTGGAGTCTTGGGGGGGGAGAGACCCAGTACTTC. Translation gives CAWSLGGGETQYF.

V is TRBV11-2 and J is TRBJ2-3; 7 positions agree with TRBD1. Per germline, CDR1 SGHAT and CDR2 FQNNGV. J gave up 0 bases and V 4 bases, and 10 bases lay outside the gene matches. The CDR3 length is 17 residues. DNA of the CDR3: TGTGCCAGCAGCTGGCCGGACAGGAGAGAAAGCACAGATACGCAGTATTTT. It codes for CASSWPDRRESTDTQYF.

The rearrangement links TRBV5-4 to TRBJ2-1; 8 bases are shared with TRBD2. This CDR3 region has 18 residues. V lost 6 bases to trimming and J lost 4 bases; unmatched junction nucleotides: 18. The germline V gene has CDR1 SGHNT and CDR2 YYREEE (reference sequence). The CDR3 loop is CASTPQGISGISYNEQFF. The CDR3 nucleotides are TGTGCCAGCACCCCGCAGGGGATTAGCGGGATAAGTTACAATGAGCAGTTCTTC.

Turning to this clone: Because the CDR3's place on the DNA is in doubt, the DNA is left out and the CDR3 is given as listed by TCRdb. This sequence joins TRBV27 and TRBJ1-2; the table's D gene call, TRBD1, was not cross checked with the DNA. The CDR3 length is 15 residues, termini included. The germline V gene has CDR1 MNHEY and CDR2 SMNVEV (reference sequence). The CDR3 loop reads CASSFSAPGGYGYTF.

This chain joins TRBV27 and TRBJ2-7; no reliable D call. The CDR3 has 14 amino acids. Trimming pared 0 bases from V and 2 bases from J, leaving 8 bases between. Germline CDR1 and CDR2: MNHEY and SMNVEV (reference sequence). The DNA of the CDR3 is TGTGCCAGCAGTTTATCCGGGTTTCCCTACGAGCAGTACTTC. It specifies CASSLSGFPYEQYF.

This chain joins TRBV7-9 and TRBJ2-7; 14 bases line up with TRBD2. Germline CDR1 reads SEHNR; CDR2 reads FQNEAQ (reference sequence). The CDR3 is made up of 17 amino acids. V gave up 6 bases and J gave up 2 bases; unmatched junction bases: 9. The CDR3 coding sequence is TGTGCCAGCAGAGACGGGACTAGCGGGAGCCTCCCCTACGAGCAGTACTTC. Translation gives CASRDGTSGSLPYEQYF.

The chain combines TRBV27 with TRBJ2-2; perhaps TRBD2 as D (6 bases). Trimming stripped 4 bases from V and 1 base from J, with 22 bases between. The germline V gene has CDR1 MNHEY and CDR2 SMNVEV (reference sequence). The CDR3 loop spans 19 amino acids. The CDR3 spells CASSSQGWDSSKNTGELFF. As DNA, the CDR3 is TGTGCCAGCAGTTCGCAGGGCTGGGACTCTAGTAAGAACACCGGGGAGCTGTTTTTT.

The J gene is TRBJ2-7, the V gene TRBV7-9; no definite D call. The germline CDR1 and CDR2 sequences are SEHNR and FQNEAQ (reference sequence). V shed 4 bases and J shed 2 bases, with 6 bases lying between them. This CDR3 spans 12 amino acids. CDR3 bases: TGTGCCAGCAGCTCACTACCCTACGAGCAGTACTTC. This encodes CASSSLPYEQYF.

This chain links TRBV2 with TRBJ1-2, with a possible D match to TRBD1 (5 bases). Germline loops: CDR1 SNHLY, CDR2 FYNNEI. The length of the CDR3 is 13 residues. V was trimmed by 9 bases and J by 6 bases, leaving 17 bases between them. CDR3 sequence (DNA): TGTGCCAGTACAGGCCGTTCCGATCATGGCTACACCTTC. Amino acids: CASTGRSDHGYTF.